The T cell receptor (beta chain) under discussion was sequenced for a study of T cells in Graves' hyperthyroidism and ophthalmopathy. The CDR3 regions of TCR beta were amplified from RNA transcripts. The HTBI primer set was used in a first-round RT-PCR of the TCR CDR3. TCRdb independently ran MiXCR on the multiplex PCR reads; one entry per CDR3 protein. The sample lists about 840,000 distinct CDR3 sequences, roughly 37% occurring once. This clonotype has only a few counts. Its antigen is not known. From germline, CDR1 is SGHRS and CDR2 YFSETQ. The CDR3 loop spans 13 amino acids. The V end lost 6 bases, the J end lost 3 bases, and 12 bases lay between the germline ends. The study, taken as a whole, reports: Ophthalmopathy and stable hyperthyroidism were told apart by a 13 V-J model. Blood also showed most of the thyroid clonotypes that were expanded above 0.001.

The chain combines TRBV5-1 with TRBJ1-1; no definite D call. Source material: blood. This receptor was taken from a man younger than 35 with Graves' hyperthyroidism. CDR3 region: CASKEEVDTEAFF. CDR3 coding DNA: TGCGCCAGCAAGGAGGAGGTGGACACTGAAGCTTTCTTT.